These 10 T cell receptor beta chains were sequenced from one sample in a study of T cell responses to AZD1222 COVID-19 vaccine. The method was immunoSEQ multiplex PCR; TCRdb's version includes in-frame clones alone and lacks a portion of them. The sample lists 50,000 to 55,000 clones; 65% to 85% were seen once. The material sequenced was peripheral blood, taken on day 0 of AZD1222 vaccination. The receptors shown here come from an adult in good health.

This clone showed up just once. This chain uses TRBV7-6 with TRBJ2-7, with 8 bases matching TRBD2. CDR3 length equals 19 residues. J was trimmed by 2 bases and V by 1 base; bases with no gene match: 16. Germline V gives CDR1 SGHVS, CDR2 FNYEAQ. The CDR3 DNA is TGTGCCAGCAGCTTAGTGGTGTCTAGCGGGTCTATAATGACCTACGAGCAGTACTTC. Amino acid sequence: CASSLVVSSGSIMTYEQYF.

This chain uses TRBV5-1 with TRBJ2-2; D remains unclear. The CDR3 contains 12 residues. The V gene lost 0 bases and the J gene lost 7 bases, with 4 bases spanning the gap. From germline, CDR1 is SGHRS and CDR2 YFSETQ. CDR3 loop: CASSLGGGELFF. The CDR3 DNA reads TGCGCCAGCAGCTTGGGCGGCGGGGAGCTGTTTTTT.

V and J are TRBV11-3 and TRBJ2-5; no clear D gene. The CDR3 contains 14 residues. The V gene lost 0 bases and the J gene lost 1 base, with 6 bases spanning the gap. In germline, CDR1 is SGHNT, CDR2 YENEEA. The CDR3 loop is CASSLEAAQETQYF. The CDR3 coding sequence is TGTGCCAGCAGCTTAGAGGCGGCCCAAGAGACCCAGTACTTC.

The chain combines TRBV7-2 with TRBJ1-2; D possibly corresponds to TRBD1 (5 bases). The V gene's germline CDR1 is SGHTA and CDR2 FQGNSA. The V end lost 4 bases, the J end lost 6 bases, and 21 bases lay between the germline ends. The CDR3 totals 16 residues. The CDR3 sequence is CASSSTPMGPLDGYTF. In DNA, the CDR3 is TGTGCCAGCAGCTCCACCCCCATGGGACCCTTGGATGGCTACACCTTC.

CDR3 protein: CASSEKGQGTVYQPQHF. The CDR3 nucleotides are TGTGCCAGCAGCGAAAAAGGACAGGGGACGGTTTATCAGCCCCAGCATTTT. The chain has TRBV27 and TRBJ1-5; 9 bases match TRBD1. Germline values: CDR1 MNHEY, CDR2 SMNVEV (reference sequence). Trimming at V came to 6 bases and at J to 5 bases, leaving 14 bases not matched to a gene. The CDR3 contains 17 residues.

The V call is TRBV5-1, the J call TRBJ2-5; no reliable D call. The CDR3 runs 15 residues. CDR1 is SGHRS, CDR2 YFSETQ, per germline. V shed 0 bases and J shed 1 base, with 10 bases lying between them. The CDR3: CASSLGQSVQETQYF. CDR3 coding DNA: TGCGCCAGCAGCTTGGGTCAGAGCGTCCAAGAGACCCAGTACTTC.

The chain has TRBV7-2 and TRBJ2-4; D is unclear. The germline CDR1 and CDR2 sequences are SGHTA and FQGNSA. The V and J ends lost 5 bases and 6 bases respectively, with 11 bases between them. The CDR3 spans 13 residues. The CDR3 spells CASSTDGGNIQYF. The CDR3 DNA follows: TGTGCCAGCAGCACGGACGGCGGAAACATTCAGTACTTC. The whole variable domain, remainder taken from reference TRBV7-2 and TRBJ2-4, is GAGVSQSPSNKVTEKGKDVELRCDPISGHTALYWYRQSLGQGLEFLIYFQGNSAPDKSGLPSDRFSAERTGGSVSTLTIQRTQQEDSAVYLCASSTDGGNIQYFGAGTRLSVL.

The chain has TRBV28 and TRBJ2-1; D not certain. The V end lost 5 bases, the J end lost 10 bases, and 12 bases lay between the germline ends. Looked up from germline, CDR1 is MDHEN and CDR2 is SYDVKM. This CDR3 spans 12 amino acids. CDR3 coding DNA: TGTGCCAGCAGTACCCGTGGTAGAGAGCAGTTCTTC. As protein: CASSTRGREQFF.

This chain links TRBV6-5 with TRBJ2-7; 10 nucleotides line up with TRBD2. This CDR3 contains 14 residues. The junction had 5 bases not matched to a gene; V was cut back by 6 bases and J by 3 bases. The germline gives CDR1 MNHEY, CDR2 SVGAGI. The DNA of the CDR3 is TGTGCCAGCAGCAGGACTAGCGGAAGCTACGAGCAGTACTTC. This sequence encodes CASSRTSGSYEQYF.

This rearrangement joins TRBV5-5 to TRBJ1-2; D gene unclear. V was shortened by 0 bases and J by 5 bases, with 14 bases between the two germline ends. Germline CDR1 is SGHKS and CDR2 is YYEKEE (reference sequence). The CDR3 has 15 residues. Here the CDR3 reads CASSLEYSTRYGYTF. In nucleotides, the CDR3 is TGTGCCAGCAGCTTGGAGTACAGTACCCGATATGGCTACACCTTC.